This TCR beta chain was recovered during a study of cytomegalovirus exposure and HLA in healthy donors (dated by TCRdb to about 2017). Looking at the study overall: In an earlier analysis of 450 to 750 of the donors, under 300 Gb of sequence data and some 120 million unique TCR beta sequences from 150 million to 200 million T cells were reported. A later genetic analysis took genome-wide SNP genotypes for about three fifths of the 666 donors and used that subset as a discovery cohort. Rather than drawing on any new phenotypic data, the later analysis identified candidate immune exposures from TCR beta sequences and the way those sequences occurred across donors. To study patterns of TCR occurrence, a later analysis re-analyzed previously published TCR beta repertoires from 500 to 850 donors and added high-resolution HLA genotyping. The number of typed donors differed by locus: about 620-630 for A, B, C, DRB1 and DQB1; 500 to 550 for DQA1; over 600 for DPA1; and about 470 for DPB1. The study profiled the T cell repertoires of more than 500 subjects by immunosequencing and related them to cytomegalovirus serostatus. Several DR-DQ haplotypes were treated as single units for association and clustering because of strong linkage in the cohort. Every discovery cohort repertoire had been produced on one sequencing platform. HLA typing covered class I and class II loci at four-digit resolution. Across 300 to 400 genotyped donors of the cohort, an average of approximately 240,000 unique TCR beta nucleotide sequences per donor were sequenced, and around 20% of those sequences were non-productive. An earlier analysis of 587 of the donors used high-throughput TCR beta sequencing to judge whether each TCR beta V gene segment behaved as functional or pseudogenic. Of the 300 to 500 genotyped donors, roughly 80% were placed in the genetic ancestry cluster associated with self-reported Caucasian donors. Alongside the repertoire data, information on donor age, sex, ethnicity and CMV serostatus was compiled. The aim of the study was to test whether cataloging public T cell receptors could identify signatures of past pathogen exposure. A separate validation cohort of 100 to 150 different subjects was used in addition to the roughly 670-subject first cohort. The study combined high-throughput TCR immunosequencing, statistical association of individual TCRs with disease status, and machine learning to predict cytomegalovirus infection status. Roughly 290 gigabases of sequencing data and around 90 million unique TCR sequences made up an early release that covered approximately 620 HLA-typed donors.

Regarding this clone: Its cognate antigen has yet to be identified. No qualities accompany the bases; no much larger clone lies one base away.

The cohort comprised 666 healthy bone marrow donors. All cohort members were sampled while nominally healthy, although unrecorded immune exposures were likely present. The donor tested CMV seronegative, placing the donor among the roughly 340 seronegative members of the cohort. Every donor gave a peripheral blood sample, and the peripheral blood mononuclear cells from that sample were used for TCR beta sequencing. The Qiagen DNeasy Blood Extraction Kit was used to extract genomic DNA from the blood cell samples. The library was obtained by the immunoSEQ multiplex PCR assay. The multiplex PCR relied on a mix of 60 forward primers for TCR Vbeta segments and 13 reverse primers for TCR Jbeta segments. The CDR3 region of rearranged TCR beta genes was amplified from genomic DNA with a multiplex PCR assay. Amplified TCR beta libraries were sequenced as 87-base-pair reads on the Illumina HiSeq System. The paper's processing steps were these. A later analysis tallied 75 million to 85 million unique TCR beta chains across the 610 or so repertoires, and about 10 million of those chains were shared by two or more donors. To remove PCR and sequencing errors, raw reads were error-corrected and collapsed into unique sequences using a nearest-neighbor algorithm that merged closely related sequences. Alignment of CDR3 sequences to IMGT reference sequences was used to assign V, D and J gene segments. Each retained sequence needed at least a six-nucleotide match to both a V gene segment and a J gene segment. Rearrangements were called productive when the CDR3 lacked stop codons and stayed in frame with V and J; all others were non-productive. CDR3 was defined by IMGT convention, running from the second conserved V-encoded cysteine to the conserved J-encoded phenylalanine. The earlier analysis of about 590 of the donors excluded sequences that lacked an unambiguous match to a single V gene segment. An earlier analysis of roughly 590 of the donors called V segments functional above 56.7% productive rearrangements and segregating when the between-donor standard deviation exceeded 5%. A statistical classification framework was built to diagnose cytomegalovirus status from the catalog of TCR beta chain sequences. A later analysis assigned V and J genes by comparing TCR nucleotide sequences with IMGT/GENE-DB human TR gene sequences. Using the TCRdist pipeline, a later analysis assigned CDR3 sequences along with most-parsimonious VDJ recombination scenarios. In a later analysis, each TCR beta chain was defined by its CDR3 amino acid sequence together with its V-gene family, and reads lacking a unique V-gene family were excluded. In a later analysis, 450 to 600 highly shared, low-generation-probability nucleotide sequences were removed to address suspected cross-contamination and a sequencing artifact. In a later analysis, a clonal expansion index for each public chain was calculated from normalized within-repertoire ranks of inferred template counts. In a later analysis, generation probabilities were computed with a VDJ recombination model fitted to out-of-frame rearrangements, and the resulting probabilities were checked against IGoR. A later analysis scored TCR-TCR, TCR-HLA and TCR-CMV co-occurrence with hypergeometric tests, applying a repertoire-size bias correction to TCR pairs. In a later analysis, false discovery rates were estimated by permuting HLA or CMV assignments 20 times. In a later analysis, co-occurring TCRs were grouped with DBSCAN, and TCRdist sequence similarity was added when clustering was performed within HLA-allele-positive subsets. For co-occurrence clustering, repertoires with fewer than 30,000 or more than 120,000 public chains were excluded, along with roughly 5 repertoires with anomalous nucleotide sharing. This immuneACCESS table, as held by TCRdb, lists in-frame sequences with V and J called but not all clones. Of the missing ones, under half trace to an unresolved V gene in checked studies; the others have no known cause. For V, J and clone size, that table is used; D and trimming come from the DNA. The table for this sample lists under 200,000 clones; around 82% of them were counted only once. The ten largest clones add up to 0.38% of the sample.

The CDR3 has 13 amino acids, counting the end cysteine and phenylalanine. Solely the CDR3 DNA is kept, with 39 bases framed from the first base. CDR1 and CDR2 are read off the germline V gene as MNHNS and SASEGT. The trim is 7 bases for V and 0 bases for J, with a gap of 8 bases between the germline ends. What the study reported, not specific to this receptor: In vitro tests confirmed that a few of the cytomegalovirus-associated TCR beta chains recognize cytomegalovirus antigens. In a later analysis, TCR association rates were found to vary across HLA loci, with the most associated TCRs seen for DRB1 alleles and the fewest for HLA-C alleles. The sequencing pipeline was judged likely to have produced a cluster of highly shared sequence variants as a technical artifact. V-gene and J-gene trimming of TCR beta chains was associated with a missense DCLRE1C variant in a later genetic analysis, and the association was replicated in an independent cohort. According to a later genetic analysis, donors in an Asian-associated ancestry cluster had fewer N-insertions in productive TCRs than the approximately 650-donor mean. A later analysis reported that several top co-occurrence clusters appeared linked to parvovirus B19, influenza, CMV and Epstein-Barr virus. Sequencing depth was assumed to be roughly uniform across donors in the presence/absence analyses, though that assumption may not hold. Because some donors lacked HLA typing at each locus, the association tests relied only on the typed subset. Strong co-occurrence of HLA alleles, especially DR and DQ, made assigning TCR associations to individual alleles difficult. The classifier was reported to diagnose cytomegalovirus status with high specificity and sensitivity in both the original and validation cohorts. The authors suggested that the approach could potentially be extended to other disease states and immunological phenotypes. Broadly in line with IMGT annotations, most TCR beta V segments showed up in productive rearrangements about 87% or about 30% of the time in an earlier analysis of 587 of the donors. Some IMGT-functional V segments, including TRBV6-2 and TRBV6-3, could not be distinguished by the 87-base-pair reads and were therefore excluded. Correlated functional status among segregating V segments might be attributable to linkage disequilibrium, but an unknown experimental factor could not be ruled out. While some public TCRs were present in many individuals, most TCR sequences turned up only very rarely across donors. Approximately 16 rarely observed V segments, including chromosome 9 orphons, were excluded from the earlier analysis of 550 to 700 of the donors because counts were too low. CMV serostatus was the only immune exposure information available for the cohort. This cohort had only TCR beta chains sequenced, and the lack of alpha or paired-chain data limited which features could be detected. A further reported finding was that TCR beta sequences accurately predicted the HLA-A and HLA-B alleles for most subjects in the first cohort. A later analysis found that HLA-associated TCR beta chains were more clonally expanded and had lower generation probabilities than equally common non-associated chains. Most CMV-associated TCR beta chains appeared to be HLA-restricted in a later analysis, and the HLA associations seemed to be driven largely by CMV exposure. In a later analysis, around 17,000 TCR beta sequences were associated with specific HLA alleles at a false discovery rate of 0.05. A total of 150 to 200 TCR beta chains were listed by the study as associated with cytomegalovirus.

The TCR originated in a boy between 2 and 10 years old in good health and CMV-seronegative. The sample comprised PBMCs. The rearrangement joined TRBV6-1 to TRBJ2-3, with no confident D gene call. The CDR3 region: CASNVVSTDTQYF. The DNA reads as follows: TGTGCCAGCAACGTAGTGAGCACAGATACGCAGTATTTT.